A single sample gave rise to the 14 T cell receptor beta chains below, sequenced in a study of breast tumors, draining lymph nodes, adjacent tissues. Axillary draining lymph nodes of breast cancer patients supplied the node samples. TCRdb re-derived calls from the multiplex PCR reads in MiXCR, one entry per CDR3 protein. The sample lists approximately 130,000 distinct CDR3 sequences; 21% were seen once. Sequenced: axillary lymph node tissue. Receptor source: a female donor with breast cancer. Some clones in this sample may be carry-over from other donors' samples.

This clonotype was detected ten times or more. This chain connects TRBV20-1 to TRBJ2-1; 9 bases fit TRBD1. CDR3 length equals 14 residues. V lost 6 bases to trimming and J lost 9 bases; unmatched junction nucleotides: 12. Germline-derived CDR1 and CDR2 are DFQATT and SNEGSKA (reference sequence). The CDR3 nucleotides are TGCAGTGCCATAGACGGGACAGGGTACGGTGAGCAGTTCTTC. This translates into CSAIDGTGYGEQFF.

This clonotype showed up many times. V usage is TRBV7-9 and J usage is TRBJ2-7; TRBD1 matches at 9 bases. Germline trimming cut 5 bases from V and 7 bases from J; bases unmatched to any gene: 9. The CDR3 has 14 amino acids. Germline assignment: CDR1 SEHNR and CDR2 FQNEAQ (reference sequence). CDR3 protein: CASSRSTGGREQYF. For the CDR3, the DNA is TGTGCCAGCAGCCGCTCGACAGGGGGGAGGGAGCAGTACTTC.

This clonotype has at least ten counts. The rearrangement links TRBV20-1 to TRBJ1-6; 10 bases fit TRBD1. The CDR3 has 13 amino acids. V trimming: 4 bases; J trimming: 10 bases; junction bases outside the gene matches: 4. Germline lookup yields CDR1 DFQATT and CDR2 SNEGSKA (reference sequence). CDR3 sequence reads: CSAIDRGQSPLHF. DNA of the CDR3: TGCAGTGCTATAGACAGGGGGCAATCACCCCTCCACTTT.

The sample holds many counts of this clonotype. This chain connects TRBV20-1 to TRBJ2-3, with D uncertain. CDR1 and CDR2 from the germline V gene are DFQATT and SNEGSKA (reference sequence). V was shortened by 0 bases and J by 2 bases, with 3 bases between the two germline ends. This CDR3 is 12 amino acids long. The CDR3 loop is CSAREITDTQYF. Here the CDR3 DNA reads TGCAGTGCTAGAGAGATCACAGATACGCAGTATTTT.

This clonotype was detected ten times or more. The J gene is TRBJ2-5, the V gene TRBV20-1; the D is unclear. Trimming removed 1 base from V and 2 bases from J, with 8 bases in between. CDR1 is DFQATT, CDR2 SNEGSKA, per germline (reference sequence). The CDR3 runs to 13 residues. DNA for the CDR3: TGCAGTGCTAGAGCGGCTCAGCAAGAGACCCAGTACTTC. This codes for CSARAAQQETQYF.

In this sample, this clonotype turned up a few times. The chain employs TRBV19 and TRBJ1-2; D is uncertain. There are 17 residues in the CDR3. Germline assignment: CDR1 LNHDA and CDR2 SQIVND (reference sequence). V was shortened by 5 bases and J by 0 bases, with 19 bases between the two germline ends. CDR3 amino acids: CASSAPEIVTTNYGYTF. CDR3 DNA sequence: TGTGCCAGTAGTGCCCCCGAAATAGTTACCACTAACTATGGCTACACCTTC.

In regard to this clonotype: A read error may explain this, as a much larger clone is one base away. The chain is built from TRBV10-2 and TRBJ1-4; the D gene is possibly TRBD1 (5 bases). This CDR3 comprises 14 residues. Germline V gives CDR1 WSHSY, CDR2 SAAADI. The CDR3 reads CAGSDAGMNEKLFF. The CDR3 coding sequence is TGCGCCGGCAGTGACGCAGGGATGAATGAAAAACTGTTTTTT.

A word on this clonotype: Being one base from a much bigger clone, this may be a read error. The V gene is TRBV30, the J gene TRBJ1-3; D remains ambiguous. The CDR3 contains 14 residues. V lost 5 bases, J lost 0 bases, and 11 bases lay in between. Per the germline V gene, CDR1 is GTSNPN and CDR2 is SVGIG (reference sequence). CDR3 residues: CAWYTESSGNTIYF. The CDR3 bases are TGTGCCTGGTACACAGAGAGCTCTGGAAACACCATATATTTT.

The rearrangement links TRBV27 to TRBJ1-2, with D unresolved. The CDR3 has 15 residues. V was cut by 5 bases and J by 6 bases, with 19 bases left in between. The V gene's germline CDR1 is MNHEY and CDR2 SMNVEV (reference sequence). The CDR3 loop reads CASSPRAAGENGYTF. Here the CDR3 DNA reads TGTGCCAGCAGTCCACGGGCAGCCGGGGAGAATGGCTACACCTTC.

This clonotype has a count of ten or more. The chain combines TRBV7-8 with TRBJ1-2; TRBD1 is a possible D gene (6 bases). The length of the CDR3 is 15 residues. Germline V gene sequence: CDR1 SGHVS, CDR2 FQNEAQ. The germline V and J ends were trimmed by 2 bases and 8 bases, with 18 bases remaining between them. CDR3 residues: CASSLTLQGYRGYTF. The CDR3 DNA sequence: TGTGCCAGCAGCTTAACACTACAGGGATATCGCGGCTACACCTTC.

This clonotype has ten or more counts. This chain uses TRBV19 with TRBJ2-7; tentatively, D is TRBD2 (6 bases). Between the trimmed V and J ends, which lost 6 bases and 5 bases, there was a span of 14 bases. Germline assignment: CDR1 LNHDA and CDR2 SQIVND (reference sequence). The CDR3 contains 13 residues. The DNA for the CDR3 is TGTGCCAGTAGGGGCCAGGGACTGAACGAGCAGTACTTC. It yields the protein CASRGQGLNEQYF.

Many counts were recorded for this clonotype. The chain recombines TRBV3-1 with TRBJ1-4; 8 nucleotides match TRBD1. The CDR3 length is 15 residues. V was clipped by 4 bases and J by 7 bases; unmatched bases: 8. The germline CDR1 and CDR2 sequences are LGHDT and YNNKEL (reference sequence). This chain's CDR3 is CASSLRQGSGEKLFF. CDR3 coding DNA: TGTGCCAGCAGCCTTCGACAGGGGTCGGGTGAAAAACTGTTTTTT.

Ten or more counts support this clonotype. CDR3 nucleotide sequence: TGTGCCAGCGGACAGGGTGATGAAAAACTGTTTTTT. This gives the protein CASGQGDEKLFF. This chain uses TRBV7-9 with TRBJ1-4, with 8 positions matching TRBD1. This CDR3 comprises 12 residues. Germline V gene sequence: CDR1 SEHNR, CDR2 FQNEAQ (reference sequence). With V trimmed by 8 bases and J by 6 bases, 2 bases remained unmatched.

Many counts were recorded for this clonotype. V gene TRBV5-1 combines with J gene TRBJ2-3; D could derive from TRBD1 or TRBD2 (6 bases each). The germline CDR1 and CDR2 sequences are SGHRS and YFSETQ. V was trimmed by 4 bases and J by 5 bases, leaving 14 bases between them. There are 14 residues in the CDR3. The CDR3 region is CASSPGASGDTQYF. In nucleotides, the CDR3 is TGCGCCAGCAGCCCGGGGGCTAGTGGAGATACGCAGTATTTT.